This TCR beta chain was recovered during a study of shared clonotypes between healthy human individuals. This table comes from immunoSEQ multiplex PCR, and its TCRdb copy is limited to in-frame clones, with some not included. The sample consists of 2 million to 2.5 million clones, approximately 90% of them appearing once. V was pared by 7 bases and J by 0 bases, with 18 bases of the junction left unmatched. CDR1 and CDR2 from the germline V gene are MDHEN and SYDVKM. The CDR3 spans 18 residues. The receptor's source is a man aged 18 to 29 in good health. Some clones in this sample may be carry-over from other donors' samples. The sequencing sample was made of naive CD4+ T cells from PBMCs. Regarding subset: CD45RA+ positively selected. This chain joins TRBV28 and TRBJ2-7; 7 nucleotides line up with TRBD1. CDR3 bases: TGTGCCAGCAAGACCCCCGGGACAGCCACAAGAACCTCCTACGAGCAGTACTTC. This sequence encodes CASKTPGTATRTSYEQYF.